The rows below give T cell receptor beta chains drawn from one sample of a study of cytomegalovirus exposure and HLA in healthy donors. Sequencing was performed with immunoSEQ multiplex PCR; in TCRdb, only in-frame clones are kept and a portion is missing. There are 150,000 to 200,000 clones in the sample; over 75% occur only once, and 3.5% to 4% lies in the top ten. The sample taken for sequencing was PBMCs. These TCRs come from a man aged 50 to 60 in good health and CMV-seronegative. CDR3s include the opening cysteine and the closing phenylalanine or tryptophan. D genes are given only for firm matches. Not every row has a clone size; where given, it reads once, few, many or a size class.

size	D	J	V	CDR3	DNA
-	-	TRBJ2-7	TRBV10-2	CASSEREQGGEQYF	TGCGCCAGCAGTGAGCGGGAGCAGGGGGGCGAGCAGTACTTC
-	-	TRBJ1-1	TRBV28	CASFSGGPQNEAFF	TGTGCCAGCTTCTCCGGGGGGCCCCAAAATGAAGCTTTCTTT
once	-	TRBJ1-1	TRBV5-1	CASSPLRANTEAFF	TGCGCCAGCAGCCCCCTGAGGGCGAACACTGAAGCTTTCTTT
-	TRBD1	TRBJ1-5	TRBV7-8	CASSQGVQPQHF	TGTGCCAGCAGCCAGGGGGTTCAGCCCCAGCATTTT
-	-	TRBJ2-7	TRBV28	CASSAVQGRHEQYF	TGTGCCAGCAGCGCCGTACAGGGACGCCACGAGCAGTACTTC
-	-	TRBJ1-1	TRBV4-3	CASSQAGSTEAFF	TGCGCCAGCAGCCAAGCGGGATCCACTGAAGCTTTCTTT
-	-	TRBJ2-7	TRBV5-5	CASSLNDLTVVGEQYF	TGTGCCAGCAGTTTAAACGACCTTACAGTAGTAGGCGAGCAGTACTTC
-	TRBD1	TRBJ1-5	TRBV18	CASSPGQGEYYSNQPQHF	TGTGCCAGCTCGCCGGGACAGGGGGAATACTATAGCAATCAGCCCCAGCATTTT
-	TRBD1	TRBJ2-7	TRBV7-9	CSSIPGQGPYEQYF	TGTTCCAGCATCCCGGGACAGGGACCCTACGAGCAGTACTTC
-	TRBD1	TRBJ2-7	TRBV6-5	CASNQDRGYEQYF	TGTGCCAGCAACCAGGACAGGGGGTACGAGCAGTACTTC
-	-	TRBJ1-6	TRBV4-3	CASSPGGKMGSPLHF	TGCGCCAGCAGCCCGGGGGGGAAGATGGGTTCACCCCTCCACTTT
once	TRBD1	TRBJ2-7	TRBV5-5	CASSPWTGLYEQYF	TGTGCCAGCAGCCCTTGGACAGGGCTCTACGAGCAGTACTTC
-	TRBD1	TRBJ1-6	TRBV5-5	CASSETYRGNSPLHF	TGTGCCAGCAGCGAGACCTACAGGGGTAATTCACCCCTCCACTTT
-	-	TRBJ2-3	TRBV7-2	CASSAGRAEYPTDTQYF	TGTGCCAGCAGCGCGGGGCGAGCGGAATACCCCACAGATACGCAGTATTTT